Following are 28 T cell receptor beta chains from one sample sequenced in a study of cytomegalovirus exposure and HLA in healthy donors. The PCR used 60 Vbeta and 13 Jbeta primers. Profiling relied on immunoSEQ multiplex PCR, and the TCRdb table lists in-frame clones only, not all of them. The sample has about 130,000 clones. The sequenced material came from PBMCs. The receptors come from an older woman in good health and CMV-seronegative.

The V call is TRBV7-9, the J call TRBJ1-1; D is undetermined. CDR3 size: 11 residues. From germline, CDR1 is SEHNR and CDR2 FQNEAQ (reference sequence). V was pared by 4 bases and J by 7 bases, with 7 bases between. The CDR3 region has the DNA TGTGCCAGCAGCTCTACTCGTGAAGCTTTCTTT. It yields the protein CASSSTREAFF.

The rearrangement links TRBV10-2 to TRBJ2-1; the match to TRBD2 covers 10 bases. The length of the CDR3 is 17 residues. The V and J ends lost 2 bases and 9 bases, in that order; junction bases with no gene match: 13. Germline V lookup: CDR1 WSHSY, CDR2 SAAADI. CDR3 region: CASSEPTGSGRVTEQFF. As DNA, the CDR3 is TGCGCCAGCAGTGAGCCCACGGGGAGCGGGAGGGTAACTGAGCAGTTCTTC.

The CDR3 loop reads CASSNLGTQANYGYTF. The CDR3 region has the DNA TGTGCCAGCAGCAACCTTGGGACACAGGCTAACTATGGCTACACCTTC. The chain employs TRBV9 and TRBJ1-2, with D maybe TRBD1 (6 bases). The CDR3 contains 16 residues. Per the germline V gene, CDR1 is SGDLS and CDR2 is YYNGEE. V was pared by 4 bases and J by 0 bases, with 16 bases between.

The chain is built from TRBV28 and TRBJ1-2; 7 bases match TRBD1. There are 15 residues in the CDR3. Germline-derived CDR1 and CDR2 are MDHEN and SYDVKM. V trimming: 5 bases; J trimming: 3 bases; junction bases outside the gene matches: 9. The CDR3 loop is CASSTRQGYYYGYTF. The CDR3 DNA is TGTGCCAGCAGTACTCGACAGGGTTATTACTATGGCTACACCTTC.

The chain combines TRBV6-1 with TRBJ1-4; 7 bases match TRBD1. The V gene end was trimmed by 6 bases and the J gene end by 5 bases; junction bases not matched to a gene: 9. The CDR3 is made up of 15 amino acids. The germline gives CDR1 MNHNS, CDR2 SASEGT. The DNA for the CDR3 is TGTGCCAGCAGGCTACCGGGACAGAAGAATGAAAAACTGTTTTTT. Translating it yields CASRLPGQKNEKLFF.

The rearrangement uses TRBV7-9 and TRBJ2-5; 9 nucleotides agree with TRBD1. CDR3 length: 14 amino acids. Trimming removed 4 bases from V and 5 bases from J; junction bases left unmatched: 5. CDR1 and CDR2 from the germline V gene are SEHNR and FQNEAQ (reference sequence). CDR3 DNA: TGTGCCAGCAGCTACAGGGGGCTAGGGGAGACCCAGTACTTC. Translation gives CASSYRGLGETQYF.

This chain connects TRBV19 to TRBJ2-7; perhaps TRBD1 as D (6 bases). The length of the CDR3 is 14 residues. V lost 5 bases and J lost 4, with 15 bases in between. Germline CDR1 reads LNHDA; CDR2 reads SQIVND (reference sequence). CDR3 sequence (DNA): TGTGCCAGTAGTCGGGACACGGCAAATTACGAGCAGTACTTC. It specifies CASSRDTANYEQYF.

CDR3 nucleotides: TGTGCCAGCAGTTCGCCTAAGTACAATGAGCAGTTCTTC. Its translation is CASSSPKYNEQFF. The V call is TRBV6-5, the J call TRBJ2-1, with no clear D. V lost 4 bases to trimming and J lost 4 bases, with 8 bases between them. The length of the CDR3 is 13 residues. The germline V gene has CDR1 MNHEY and CDR2 SVGAGI.

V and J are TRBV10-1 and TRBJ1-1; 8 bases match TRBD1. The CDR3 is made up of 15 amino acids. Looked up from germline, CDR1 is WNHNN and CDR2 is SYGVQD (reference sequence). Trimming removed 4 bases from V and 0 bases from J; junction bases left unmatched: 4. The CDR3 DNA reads TGCGCCAGCAGTGGGGGACAGGCCCTGAACACTGAAGCTTTCTTT. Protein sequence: CASSGGQALNTEAFF.

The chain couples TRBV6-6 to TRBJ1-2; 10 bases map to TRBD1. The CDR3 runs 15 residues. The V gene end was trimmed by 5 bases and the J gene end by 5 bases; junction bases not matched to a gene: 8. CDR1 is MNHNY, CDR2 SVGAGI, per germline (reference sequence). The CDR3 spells CASSMIGDRGYGYTF. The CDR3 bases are TGTGCCAGCAGTATGATCGGGGACAGGGGTTATGGCTACACCTTC.

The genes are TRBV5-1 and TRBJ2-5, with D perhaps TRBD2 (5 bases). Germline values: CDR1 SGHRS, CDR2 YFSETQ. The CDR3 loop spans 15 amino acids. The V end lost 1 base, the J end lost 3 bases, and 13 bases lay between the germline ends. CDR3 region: CASSLLSGLKETQYF. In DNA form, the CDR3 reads TGCGCCAGCAGCTTGTTATCAGGACTTAAAGAGACCCAGTACTTC. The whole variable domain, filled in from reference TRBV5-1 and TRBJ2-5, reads KAGVTQTPRYLIKTRGQQVTLSCSPISGHRSVSWYQQTPGQGLQFLFEYFSETQRNKGNFPGRFSGRQFSNSRSEMNVSTLELGDSALYLCASSLLSGLKETQYFGPGTRLLVL.

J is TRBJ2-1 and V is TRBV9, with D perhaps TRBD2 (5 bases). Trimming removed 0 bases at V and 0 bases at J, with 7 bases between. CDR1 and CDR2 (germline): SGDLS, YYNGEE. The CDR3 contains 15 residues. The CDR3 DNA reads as TGTGCCAGCAGCGTAGGTAGCGTCTCCTACAATGAGCAGTTCTTC. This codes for CASSVGSVSYNEQFF.

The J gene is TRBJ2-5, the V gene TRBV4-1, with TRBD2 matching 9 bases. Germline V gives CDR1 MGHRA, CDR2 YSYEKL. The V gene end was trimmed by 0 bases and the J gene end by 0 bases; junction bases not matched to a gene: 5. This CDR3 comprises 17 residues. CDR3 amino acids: CASSQDPSGGYQETQYF. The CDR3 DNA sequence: TGCGCCAGCAGCCAAGATCCAAGCGGGGGGTACCAAGAGACCCAGTACTTC.

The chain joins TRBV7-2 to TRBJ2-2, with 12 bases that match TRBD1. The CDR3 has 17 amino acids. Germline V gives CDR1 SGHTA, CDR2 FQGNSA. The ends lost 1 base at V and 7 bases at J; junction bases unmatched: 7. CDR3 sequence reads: CASSLVGTGGRVGELFF. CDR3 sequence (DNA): TGTGCCAGCAGCTTAGTAGGGACAGGGGGCAGGGTCGGGGAGCTGTTTTTT.

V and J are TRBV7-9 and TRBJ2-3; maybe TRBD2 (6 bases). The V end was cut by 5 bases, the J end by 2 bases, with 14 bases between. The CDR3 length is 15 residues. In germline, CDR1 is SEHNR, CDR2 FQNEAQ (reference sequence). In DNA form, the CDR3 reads TGTGCCAGCAGCCAACTGGGAGGAACCACAGATACGCAGTATTTT. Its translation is CASSQLGGTTDTQYF.

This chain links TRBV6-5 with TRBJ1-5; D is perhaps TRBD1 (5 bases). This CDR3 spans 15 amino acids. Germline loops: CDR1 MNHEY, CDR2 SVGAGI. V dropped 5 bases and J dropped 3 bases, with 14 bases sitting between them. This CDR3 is CASSRRGFDNQPQHF. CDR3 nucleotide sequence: TGTGCCAGCAGTAGAAGGGGATTCGACAATCAGCCCCAGCATTTT.

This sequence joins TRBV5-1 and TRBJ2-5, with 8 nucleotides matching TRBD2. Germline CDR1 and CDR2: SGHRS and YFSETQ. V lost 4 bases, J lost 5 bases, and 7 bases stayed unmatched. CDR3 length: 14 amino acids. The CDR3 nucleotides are TGCGCCAGCAGCGAGGGACTAGGAGTTGAGACCCAGTACTTC. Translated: CASSEGLGVETQYF.

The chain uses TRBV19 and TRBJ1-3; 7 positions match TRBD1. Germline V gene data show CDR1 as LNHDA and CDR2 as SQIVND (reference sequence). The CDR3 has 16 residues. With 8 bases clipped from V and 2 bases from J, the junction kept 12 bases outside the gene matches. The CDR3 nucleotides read TGTGCCAGTGCAAATGCAGCAGGGACAGCTGGAAACACCATATATTTT. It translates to CASANAAGTAGNTIYF.

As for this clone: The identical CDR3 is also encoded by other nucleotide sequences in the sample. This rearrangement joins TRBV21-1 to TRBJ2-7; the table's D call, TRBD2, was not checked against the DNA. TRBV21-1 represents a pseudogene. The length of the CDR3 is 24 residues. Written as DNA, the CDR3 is TGTGCCAGCAGCAAATATTTGCGCATTGGAGTAAGAACGGGGGGTCCGAAAGAGGGCTACGAGCAGTACTTC. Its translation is CASSKYLRIGVRTGGPKEGYEQYF.

The CDR3 nucleotides are TGTGCCAGCAGCCACGGGACTAGTTTCGATGAGCAGTTCTTC. Translation gives CASSHGTSFDEQFF. The chain has TRBV6-5 and TRBJ2-1; TRBD2 agrees at 8 bases. Germline CDR1 is MNHEY and CDR2 is SVGAGI. This CDR3 region has 14 residues. The ends lost 6 bases at V and 8 bases at J; junction bases unmatched: 9.

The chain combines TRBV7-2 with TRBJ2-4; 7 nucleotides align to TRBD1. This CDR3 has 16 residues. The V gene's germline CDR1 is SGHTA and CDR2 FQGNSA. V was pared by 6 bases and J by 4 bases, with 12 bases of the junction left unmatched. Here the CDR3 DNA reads TGTGCCAGCAGTCACTCTAGAGGGGGCGGGAAAAACATTCAGTACTTC. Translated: CASSHSRGGGKNIQYF.

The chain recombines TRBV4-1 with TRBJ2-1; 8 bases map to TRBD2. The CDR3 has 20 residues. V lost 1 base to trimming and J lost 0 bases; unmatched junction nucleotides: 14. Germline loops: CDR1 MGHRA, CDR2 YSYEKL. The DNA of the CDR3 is TGCGCCAGCAGCCAAGGTCGTTCAAGCGGGAGTCTGGGCTCCTACAATGAGCAGTTCTTC. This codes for CASSQGRSSGSLGSYNEQFF.

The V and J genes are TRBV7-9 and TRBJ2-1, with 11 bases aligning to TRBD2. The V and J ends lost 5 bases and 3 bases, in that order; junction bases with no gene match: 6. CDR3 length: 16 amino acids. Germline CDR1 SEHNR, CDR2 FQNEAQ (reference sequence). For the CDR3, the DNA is TGTGCCAGCAGCACGCGACTAGCGGGGATCTACAATGAGCAGTTCTTC. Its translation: CASSTRLAGIYNEQFF. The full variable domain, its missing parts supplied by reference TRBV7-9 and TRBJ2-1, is DTGVSQNPRHKITKRGQNVTFRCDPISEHNRLYWYRQTLGQGPEFLTYFQNEAQLEKSRLLSDRFSAERPKGSFSTLEIQRTEQGDSAMYLCASSTRLAGIYNEQFFGPGTRLTVL.

CDR3 coding DNA: TGCGCCAGCAGCCAAGTCCCCGGACAGGGGGCTAACAAGCAGTACTTC. This sequence encodes CASSQVPGQGANKQYF. The rearrangement uses TRBV4-1 and TRBJ2-7; TRBD1 matches 11 bases. The V segment lost 1 base and the J segment 8 bases; nucleotides outside the gene matches: 10. The CDR3 extends over 16 amino acids. Germline-derived CDR1 and CDR2 are MGHRA and YSYEKL.

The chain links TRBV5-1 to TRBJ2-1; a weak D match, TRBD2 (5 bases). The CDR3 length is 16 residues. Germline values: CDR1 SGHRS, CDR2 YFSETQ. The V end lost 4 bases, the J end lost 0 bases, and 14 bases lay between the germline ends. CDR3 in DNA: TGCGCCAGCAGCCCTTATGGAGGCCCCTCCTACAATGAGCAGTTCTTC. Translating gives CASSPYGGPSYNEQFF.

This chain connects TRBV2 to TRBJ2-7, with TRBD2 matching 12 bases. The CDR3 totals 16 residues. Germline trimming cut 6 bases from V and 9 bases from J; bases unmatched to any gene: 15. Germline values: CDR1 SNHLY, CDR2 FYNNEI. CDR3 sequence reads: CASSEGRLAGVRGQYF. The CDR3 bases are TGTGCCAGCAGCGAGGGGAGACTAGCGGGAGTGAGAGGGCAGTACTTC.

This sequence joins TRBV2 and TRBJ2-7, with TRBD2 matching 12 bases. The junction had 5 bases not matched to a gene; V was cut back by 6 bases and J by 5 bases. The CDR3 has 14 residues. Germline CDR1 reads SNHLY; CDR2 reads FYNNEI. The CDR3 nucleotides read TGTGCCAGCAGGACTAGCGGGAGTAGCCACGAGCAGTACTTC. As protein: CASRTSGSSHEQYF.

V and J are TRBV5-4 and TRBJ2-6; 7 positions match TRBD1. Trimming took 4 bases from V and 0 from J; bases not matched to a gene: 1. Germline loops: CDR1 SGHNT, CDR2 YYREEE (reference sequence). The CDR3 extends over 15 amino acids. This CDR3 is CASSRDSSGANVLTF. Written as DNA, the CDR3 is TGTGCCAGCAGCCGGGACAGCTCTGGGGCCAACGTCCTGACTTTC.